What follows are 11 T cell receptor beta chains derived from one specimen sequenced in a study of T cells in Graves' hyperthyroidism and ophthalmopathy. Amplified regions were TCR beta CDR3 sequences from RNA transcripts. Using the HTBI primer set, a first-round RT-PCR was run on the TCR CDR3. From the multiplex PCR reads, TCRdb called clonotypes with MiXCR, one entry per CDR3 protein. The sample yields about 690,000 distinct CDR3 sequences, roughly 17% seen once. The sample taken for sequencing was blood. These receptors originate from a middle-aged man with Graves' hyperthyroidism.

This clonotype was observed at least ten times. The chain couples TRBV7-8 to TRBJ2-4, with TRBD2 matching 14 bases. Germline V CDR1 and CDR2: SGHVS, FQNEAQ. The ends lost 3 bases at V and 7 bases at J; junction bases unmatched: 5. This CDR3 is built from 16 residues. CDR3 amino acids: CASSFAGTSGSNIQYF. The CDR3 coding sequence is TGTGCCAGCAGCTTCGCCGGGACTAGCGGGAGTAACATTCAGTACTTC.

This clonotype was seen a handful of times. The J gene is TRBJ1-5, the V gene TRBV6-1, with D unresolved. There are 16 residues in the CDR3. The germline V and J ends were trimmed by 4 bases and 0 bases, with 13 bases remaining between them. Germline V CDR1 and CDR2: MNHNS, SASEGT. The CDR3, as DNA: TGTGCCAGCAGTGGAGAAAGCCTGTATAGCAATCAGCCCCAGCATTTT. Translating gives CASSGESLYSNQPQHF.

The chain links TRBV19 to TRBJ1-5, with 9 positions matching TRBD1. V lost 10 bases and J lost 0; bases outside the gene matches: 7. Per the germline V gene, CDR1 is LNHDA and CDR2 is SQIVND (reference sequence). The CDR3 length is 15 residues. The DNA for the CDR3 is TGTGCCACTCAGGACAGGGGCTATAGCAATCAGCCCCAGCATTTT. Translated: CATQDRGYSNQPQHF.

Many counts were recorded for this clonotype. The rearrangement uses TRBV6-1 and TRBJ2-2; D is unclear. With 5 bases removed from V and 3 bases from J, the gap between germline ends came to 7 bases. Germline assignment: CDR1 MNHNS and CDR2 SASEGT. The CDR3 has 13 residues. DNA for the CDR3: TGTGCCAGCAGTTCGTGGGACACCGGGGAGCTGTTTTTT. Its translation: CASSSWDTGELFF.

For this clonotype: With a much larger clone just one base away, this may be a read error. The chain links TRBV10-3 to TRBJ2-3, with TRBD1 identical over 7 bases. The germline gives CDR1 ENHRY, CDR2 SYGVKD. This CDR3 has 16 residues. The J segment lost 4 bases and the V segment lost 4 bases, leaving 11 bases of the junction unmatched. CDR3 region: CAISVLEDRLADTQYF. The DNA for the CDR3 is TGTGCCATCAGTGTTCTAGAGGACAGGCTCGCAGATACGCAGTATTTT.

The chain uses TRBV5-8 and TRBJ1-1; D is ambiguous. The CDR3 covers 14 residues. Germline V gene data show CDR1 as SGHTS and CDR2 as YDEGEE. V lost 4 bases, J lost 6 bases, and 16 bases lay in between. DNA for the CDR3: TGTGCCAGCAGCCTCAGATTCCAGGACCCTGAAGCTTTCTTT. This codes for CASSLRFQDPEAFF.

This clonotype was seen at least ten times. The J gene is TRBJ1-4, the V gene TRBV7-6; perhaps TRBD1 as D (6 bases). This CDR3 is built from 15 residues. Trimming took 3 bases from V and 2 from J, leaving 10 bases between them. Germline-derived CDR1 and CDR2 are SGHVS and FNYEAQ. The CDR3 here is CASSFTGSTNEKLFF. The DNA for the CDR3 is TGTGCCAGCAGCTTCACAGGGTCGACTAATGAAAAACTGTTTTTT.

This clonotype showed up many times. The chain combines TRBV6-2 or TRBV6-3 with TRBJ1-5; D might be TRBD1 (5 bases). V gave up 5 bases and J gave up 4 bases, with 15 bases separating them. From germline, CDR1 is MNHEY and CDR2 SVGEGT. This CDR3 contains 15 residues. In nucleotides, the CDR3 is TGTGCCAGCAGTAACCGGGACGGACGAAATCAGCCCCAGCATTTT. This gives the protein CASSNRDGRNQPQHF.

This clonotype was found many times. The rearrangement links TRBV12-3 or TRBV12-4 to TRBJ1-2, with 7 bases that match TRBD1. The CDR3 totals 14 residues. Germline trimming cut 5 bases from V and 2 bases from J; bases unmatched to any gene: 5. The CDR3 sequence: CASSPTGQNYGYTF. The DNA for the CDR3 is TGTGCCAGCAGTCCTACGGGACAGAACTATGGCTACACCTTC.

There are a few counts of this clonotype. The chain combines TRBV12-3 or TRBV12-4 with TRBJ1-1, with 10 bases that match TRBD1. The J segment lost 1 base and the V segment lost 2 bases, leaving 1 base of the junction unmatched. This CDR3 contains 15 residues. The CDR3 coding sequence is TGTGCCAGCAGTTTAAGGGACAGGGGGAACACTGAAGCTTTCTTT. The encoded protein is CASSLRDRGNTEAFF.

V and J are TRBV5-1 and TRBJ2-2, with D perhaps TRBD2 (6 bases). Germline V gene lookup returns CDR1 SGHRS and CDR2 YFSETQ. The length of the CDR3 is 19 residues. V lost 1 base and J lost 2, with 21 bases in between. The CDR3 loop is CASSLFGREAGTNTGELFF. CDR3 DNA sequence: TGCGCCAGCAGCTTGTTTGGCAGGGAGGCGGGAACCAACACCGGGGAGCTGTTTTTT.